The entry below describes one T cell receptor (beta chain). The antigen is unknown. At collection, donors were nominally healthy, but unrecorded immune exposures were probable. This sample was taken from a study of cytomegalovirus exposure and HLA in healthy donors. Broader study findings: A later analysis showed that HLA-associated TCR beta chains had undergone more clonal expansion than equally common others. The study reported that TCR beta sequences accurately predicted HLA-A and HLA-B alleles in most subjects.

The PCR ran on 60 Vbeta and 13 Jbeta primers. Some clones are missing from TCRdb's copy, which holds only in-frame ones; the method was immunoSEQ multiplex PCR. The sample has fewer than 75,000 clones; roughly 77% are singletons. The ends lost 6 bases at V and 5 bases at J; junction bases unmatched: 11. This CDR3 has 17 residues. Looked up from germline, CDR1 is MDHEN and CDR2 is SYDVKM. Sequences were obtained from PBMCs. V is TRBV28 and J is TRBJ2-1, with 12 bases lining up with TRBD2. The receptor was derived from a woman aged 30 to 39 in good health and CMV-seronegative. CDR3 protein: CASRPTNGLAGNNEQFF. CDR3 DNA sequence: TGTGCCAGCAGACCGACCAACGGACTAGCGGGAAACAATGAGCAGTTCTTC. Based on the CDR3 plus reference TRBV28 and TRBJ2-1, the full variable domain is DVKVTQSSRYLVKRTGEKVFLECVQDMDHENMFWYRQDPGLGLRLIYFSYDVKMKEKGDIPEGYSVSREKKERFSLILESASTNQTSMYLCASRPTNGLAGNNEQFFGPGTRLTVL.